A single sample gave rise to the 9 T cell receptor beta chains below, sequenced in a study of blood T cells in healthy people across ages. Combining a sample-barcoded 5' primer with a J-beta primer mix, a second PCR ran for about 7 to 11 cycles. TCRdb passed the 5' RACE reads through MiXCR, listing each CDR3 protein once. The sample holds 1.5 million to 2 million distinct CDR3 sequences, about 28% seen once. Sequencing was done on a sample of blood. The receptor source for this set is a woman in her twenties or thirties in good health.

A few counts support this clonotype. The chain joins TRBV20-1 to TRBJ1-2; 8 bases line up with TRBD1. The CDR3 sequence is 15 residues long. Germline values: CDR1 DFQATT, CDR2 SNEGSKA (reference sequence). V gave up 2 bases and J gave up 4 bases; unmatched junction bases: 9. CDR3 nucleotides: TGCAGTGCTAGAAGCCACGACAGGGGTGGCTATGGCTACACCTTC. Protein product: CSARSHDRGGYGYTF.

In this sample, this clonotype turned up many times. DNA of the CDR3: TGTGCCAGCAGCCAGGCCACTAGCGGGCGCCCCAGGAATGAGCAGTTCTTC. Protein: CASSQATSGRPRNEQFF. V gene TRBV7-2 combines with J gene TRBJ2-1; 9 bases are a match to TRBD2. The germline gives CDR1 SGHTA, CDR2 FQGNSA. With 5 bases clipped from V and 7 bases from J, the junction kept 15 bases outside the gene matches. The CDR3 is 17 amino acids.

The rearrangement joins TRBV12-3 or TRBV12-4 to TRBJ1-5; D gene uncertain. V lost 6 bases and J 6 bases, leaving 15 bases between the germline ends. The CDR3 runs 14 residues. This chain's CDR3 is CASRVGSDGQPQHF. The CDR3 DNA sequence: TGTGCCAGCAGGGTGGGGTCGGACGGTCAGCCCCAGCATTTT.

This clonotype was detected ten times or more. The V call is TRBV3-1, the J call TRBJ2-7; 7 nucleotides align to TRBD1. V trimming: 1 base; J trimming: 7 bases; junction bases outside the gene matches: 7. CDR3 length equals 14 residues. Germline loops: CDR1 LGHDT, CDR2 YNNKEL (reference sequence). The CDR3, as DNA: TGTGCCAGCAGCCAAGGGGACAGATCGGGGGAGCAGTACTTC. This codes for CASSQGDRSGEQYF.

The sample holds many counts of this clonotype. This chain joins TRBV6-2 or TRBV6-3 and TRBJ2-7; no definite D call. V was trimmed by 5 bases and J by 5 bases, leaving 7 bases between them. The germline gives CDR1 MNHEY, CDR2 SVGEGT. There are 11 residues in the CDR3. The CDR3 nucleotides are TGTGCCAGCAGTGCTGGGAACGAGCAGTACTTC. Translation gives CASSAGNEQYF.

The table lists this clonotype with many counts. The chain uses TRBV7-2 and TRBJ2-3; D gene ambiguous. The V gene lost 5 bases and the J gene lost 4 bases, with 13 bases spanning the gap. CDR1 and CDR2 (germline): SGHTA, FQGNSA. CDR3 length: 14 amino acids. The CDR3 here is CASSPRSGADTQYF. Written as DNA, the CDR3 is TGTGCCAGCAGCCCGCGGTCAGGCGCAGATACGCAGTATTTT.

The chain uses TRBV7-8 and TRBJ2-5; unclear D gene. Trimming left V 3 bases short and J 2 bases short, with 10 bases between. Germline V gene lookup returns CDR1 SGHVS and CDR2 FQNEAQ. This CDR3 is built from 14 residues. The CDR3 DNA reads as TGTGCCAGCAGCTTTACTAAGGGTCAAGAGACCCAGTACTTC. Protein sequence: CASSFTKGQETQYF.

CDR3 DNA: TGTGCCAGCTCCCGGGGACAGGGTTCTCCAGAGACCCAGTACTTC. This codes for CASSRGQGSPETQYF. The V and J genes are TRBV11-2 and TRBJ2-5; 9 nucleotides agree with TRBD1. CDR3 length: 15 residues. Trimming at V came to 8 bases and at J to 4 bases, leaving 11 bases not matched to a gene. Germline values: CDR1 SGHAT, CDR2 FQNNGV.

Of note for this clonotype: A much more abundant neighbour one base away suggests this may be a read error. This rearrangement joins TRBV5-5 to TRBJ2-7; D may be TRBD1 (5 bases). The ends were cut back, 2 bases at V and 4 bases at J, with 10 bases in the middle. CDR1 is SGHKS and CDR2 is YYEKEE in the germline V gene (reference sequence). This CDR3 spans 13 amino acids. The chain's CDR3 is CASSLWGAYEQYF. CDR3 sequence (DNA): TGTGCCAGCAGCTTATGGGGCGCATACGAGCAGTACTTC.